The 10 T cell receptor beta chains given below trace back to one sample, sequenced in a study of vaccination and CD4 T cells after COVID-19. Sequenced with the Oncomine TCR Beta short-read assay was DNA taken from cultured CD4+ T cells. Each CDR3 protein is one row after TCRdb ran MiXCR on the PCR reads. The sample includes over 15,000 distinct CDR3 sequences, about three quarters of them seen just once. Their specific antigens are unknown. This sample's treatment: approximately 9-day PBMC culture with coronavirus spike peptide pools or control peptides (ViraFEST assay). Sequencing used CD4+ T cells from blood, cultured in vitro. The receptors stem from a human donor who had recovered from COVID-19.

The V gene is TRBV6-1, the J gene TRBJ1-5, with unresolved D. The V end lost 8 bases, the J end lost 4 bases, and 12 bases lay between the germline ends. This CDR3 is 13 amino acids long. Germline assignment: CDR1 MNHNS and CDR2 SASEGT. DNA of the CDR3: TGTGCCAGCGACACCCTGATTAATCAGCCCCAGCATTTT. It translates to CASDTLINQPQHF.

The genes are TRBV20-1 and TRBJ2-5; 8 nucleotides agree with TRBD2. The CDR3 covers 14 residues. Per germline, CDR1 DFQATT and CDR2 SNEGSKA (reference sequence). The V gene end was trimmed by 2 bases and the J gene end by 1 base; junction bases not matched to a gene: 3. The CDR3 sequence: CSARRGLVQETQYF. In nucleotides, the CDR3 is TGCAGTGCTAGAAGGGGACTAGTCCAAGAGACCCAGTACTTC.

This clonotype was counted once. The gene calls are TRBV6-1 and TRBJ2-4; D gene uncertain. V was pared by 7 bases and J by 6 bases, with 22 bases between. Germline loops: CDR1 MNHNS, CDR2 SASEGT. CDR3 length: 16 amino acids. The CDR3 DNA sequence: TGTGCCAGCACCCCCAGTCTCGGACCAGGCAGAAACATTCAGTACTTC. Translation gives CASTPSLGPGRNIQYF.

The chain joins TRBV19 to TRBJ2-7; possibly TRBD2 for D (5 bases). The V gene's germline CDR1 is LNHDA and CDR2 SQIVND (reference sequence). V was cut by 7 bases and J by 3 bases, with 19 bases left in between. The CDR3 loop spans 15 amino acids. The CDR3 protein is CASTQFGGNVYEQYF. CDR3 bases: TGTGCCAGTACCCAGTTTGGAGGAAACGTCTACGAGCAGTACTTC.

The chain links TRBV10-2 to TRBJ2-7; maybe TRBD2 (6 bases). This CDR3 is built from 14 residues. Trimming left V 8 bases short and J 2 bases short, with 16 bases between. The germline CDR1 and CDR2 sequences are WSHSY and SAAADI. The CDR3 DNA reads TGCGCCAGCTCGGGGCTAGCGCTACCCTACGAGCAGTACTTC. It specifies CASSGLALPYEQYF.

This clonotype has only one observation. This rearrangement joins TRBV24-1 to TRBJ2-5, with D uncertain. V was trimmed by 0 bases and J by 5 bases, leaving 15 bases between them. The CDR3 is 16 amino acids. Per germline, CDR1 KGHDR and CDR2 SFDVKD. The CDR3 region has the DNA TGTGCCACCAGTGATTTGCGTCGAGGCCACCGGGAGACCCAGTACTTC. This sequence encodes CATSDLRRGHRETQYF.

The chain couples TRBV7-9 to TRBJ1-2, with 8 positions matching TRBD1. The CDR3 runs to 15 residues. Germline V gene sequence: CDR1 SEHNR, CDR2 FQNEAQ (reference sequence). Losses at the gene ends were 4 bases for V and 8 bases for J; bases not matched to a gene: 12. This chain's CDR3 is CASSSRHRTGFGYTF. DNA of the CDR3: TGTGCCAGCAGCTCAAGACATAGGACAGGGTTCGGCTACACCTTC.

For the CDR3, the DNA is TGTGCCAGCAGCTATACTAGAAAGGGACCCGGGGAGCTGTTTTTT. Translation: CASSYTRKGPGELFF. The V gene is TRBV7-9, the J gene TRBJ2-2, with D possibly called TRBD1 or TRBD2 (5 bases each). The V end lost 4 bases, the J end lost 6 bases, and 15 bases lay between the germline ends. Germline assignment: CDR1 SEHNR and CDR2 FQNEAQ (reference sequence). The CDR3 length is 15 residues.

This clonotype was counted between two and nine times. CDR3 protein: CASSSTGGGQLLRGYTF. As DNA, the CDR3 is TGTGCCAGCAGCTCAACGGGGGGGGGGCAGCTCTTGAGAGGCTACACCTTC. The rearrangement links TRBV6-1 to TRBJ1-2, with D possibly matching TRBD1 (6 bases). CDR1 is MNHNS, CDR2 SASEGT, per germline. Trimming pared 6 bases from V and 8 bases from J, leaving 28 bases between. The CDR3 length is 17 residues.

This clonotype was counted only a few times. CDR3 region: CASSLAGSSYGYTF. The CDR3 DNA follows: TGTGCCAGCAGCTTAGCGGGCAGCTCCTATGGCTACACCTTC. The V gene is TRBV7-9, the J gene TRBJ1-2; D is undetermined. Looked up from germline, CDR1 is SEHNR and CDR2 is FQNEAQ (reference sequence). The length of the CDR3 is 14 residues. Trimming left V 0 bases short and J 4 bases short, with 9 bases between. The full variable domain, with the rest looked up from reference TRBV7-9 and TRBJ1-2, is DTGVSQNPRHKITKRGQNVTFRCDPISEHNRLYWYRQTLGQGPEFLTYFQNEAQLEKSRLLSDRFSAERPKGSFSTLEIQRTEQGDSAMYLCASSLAGSSYGYTFGSGTRLTVV.